The sequence of this T cell receptor (beta chain) was determined in a study of blood T cell repertoires in COVID-19. Background on the study: Acute-phase and convalescent COVID-19 samples originated in the United States, Italy and Spain. T cells, B-cell-depleted T cells, or PBMCs supplied cDNA or gDNA.

Authors' data handling: By means of reference gene primer amplification, nucleated cell counts were estimated. Sequenced by immunoSEQ multiplex PCR; TCRdb stores in-frame clones only, minus some. V and J calls plus clone size are reproduced from that table; the DNA served to infer D and trimming. The table includes a few hundred thousand clones, 65% to 90% detected once. With 3 bases removed from V and 0 bases from J, the gap between germline ends came to 14 bases. This CDR3 contains 16 residues. Germline CDR1 reads SGDLS; CDR2 reads YYNGEE. The sequence came from a man aged 50-59 years with active or convalescent COVID-19. This chain joins TRBV9 and TRBJ2-3; no clear D. The sample comprised peripheral blood. DNA for the CDR3: TGTGCCAGCAGCGCCTCTAGGCGGATGAGCACAGATACGCAGTATTTT. Translation: CASSASRRMSTDTQYF.